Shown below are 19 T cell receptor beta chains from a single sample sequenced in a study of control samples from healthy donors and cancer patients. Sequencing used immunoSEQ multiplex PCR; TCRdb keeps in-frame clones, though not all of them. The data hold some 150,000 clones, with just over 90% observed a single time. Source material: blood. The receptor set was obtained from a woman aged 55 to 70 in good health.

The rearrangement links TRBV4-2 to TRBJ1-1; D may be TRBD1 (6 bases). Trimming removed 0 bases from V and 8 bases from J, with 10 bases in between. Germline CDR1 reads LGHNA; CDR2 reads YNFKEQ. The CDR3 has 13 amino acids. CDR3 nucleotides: TGTGCCAGCAGCCAAGATGGGGGCCGAGAAGCTTTCTTT. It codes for CASSQDGGREAFF.

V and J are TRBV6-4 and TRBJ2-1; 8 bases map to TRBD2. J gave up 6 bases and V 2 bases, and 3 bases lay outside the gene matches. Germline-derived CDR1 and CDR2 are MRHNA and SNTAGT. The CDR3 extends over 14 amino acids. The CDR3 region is CASSDGGGTNEQFF. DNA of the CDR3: TGTGCCAGCAGTGACGGCGGGGGGACCAATGAGCAGTTCTTC.

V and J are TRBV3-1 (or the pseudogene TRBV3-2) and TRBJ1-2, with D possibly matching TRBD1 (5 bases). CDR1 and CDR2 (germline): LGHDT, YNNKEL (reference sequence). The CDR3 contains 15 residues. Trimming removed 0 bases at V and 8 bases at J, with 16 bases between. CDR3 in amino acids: CASSQEGTRRDGYTF. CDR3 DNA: TGTGCCAGCAGCCAAGAAGGGACCCGGAGGGACGGCTACACCTTC.

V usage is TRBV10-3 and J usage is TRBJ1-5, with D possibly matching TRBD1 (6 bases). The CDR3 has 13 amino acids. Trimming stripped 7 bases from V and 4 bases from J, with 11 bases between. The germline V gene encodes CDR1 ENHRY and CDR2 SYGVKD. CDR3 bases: TGTGCCATCAAGGACAGCCCTAATCAGCCCCAGCATTTT. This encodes CAIKDSPNQPQHF.

The CDR3 protein is CASSLGLAGGGETQYF. In DNA form, the CDR3 reads TGCGCCAGCAGCTTAGGACTAGCGGGGGGCGGAGAGACCCAGTACTTC. The V call is TRBV5-1, the J call TRBJ2-5, with 14 bases identical to TRBD2. The CDR3 is 16 amino acids. The ends lost 2 bases at V and 4 bases at J; junction bases unmatched: 4. CDR1 and CDR2 (germline): SGHRS, YFSETQ.

CDR3 sequence (DNA): TGTTCCACATCAAGGGGCCAGACCAGACAGAACACCGGGGAGCTGTTTTTT. Encoded protein: CSTSRGQTRQNTGELFF. The chain uses TRBV10-3 and TRBJ2-2, with D perhaps TRBD1 (5 bases). The germline CDR1 and CDR2 sequences are ENHRY and SYGVKD. The CDR3 covers 17 residues.

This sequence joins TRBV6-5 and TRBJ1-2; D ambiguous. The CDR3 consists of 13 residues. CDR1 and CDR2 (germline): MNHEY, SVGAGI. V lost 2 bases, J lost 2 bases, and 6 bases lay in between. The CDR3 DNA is TGTGCCAGCAGTTACAGTGGAAACTATGGCTACACCTTC. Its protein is CASSYSGNYGYTF.

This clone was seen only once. The CDR3 region is CASSLRGMALHF. Here the CDR3 DNA reads TGTGCCAGCAGTTTGAGGGGGATGGCCCTCCACTTT. The rearrangement links TRBV5-6 to TRBJ1-6; D possibly corresponds to TRBD1 (6 bases). Between the trimmed V and J ends, which lost 5 bases and 14 bases, there was a span of 14 bases. The CDR3 has 12 residues. Looked up from germline, CDR1 is SGHDT and CDR2 is YYEEEE.

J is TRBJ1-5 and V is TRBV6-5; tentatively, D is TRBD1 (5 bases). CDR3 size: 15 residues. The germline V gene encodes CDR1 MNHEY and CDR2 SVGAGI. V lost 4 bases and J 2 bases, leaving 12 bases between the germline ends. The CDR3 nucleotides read TGTGCCAGCAGTTCTGGGGGTTTGGGCAATCAGCCCCAGCATTTT. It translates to CASSSGGLGNQPQHF.

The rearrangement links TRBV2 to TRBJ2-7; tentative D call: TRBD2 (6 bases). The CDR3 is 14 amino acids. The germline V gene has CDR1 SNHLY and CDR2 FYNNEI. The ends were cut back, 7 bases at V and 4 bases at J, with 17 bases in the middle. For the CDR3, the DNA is TGTGCCAGCACCCCGTTCGGGGGTTCGTACGAGCAGTACTTC. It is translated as CASTPFGGSYEQYF.

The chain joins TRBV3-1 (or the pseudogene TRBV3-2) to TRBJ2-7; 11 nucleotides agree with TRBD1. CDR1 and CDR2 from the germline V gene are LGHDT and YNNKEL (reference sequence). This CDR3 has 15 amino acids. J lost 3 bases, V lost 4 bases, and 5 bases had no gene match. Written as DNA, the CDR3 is TGTGCCAGCAGCCGTGGACAGGGGGCGAGCTACGAGCAGTACTTC. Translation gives CASSRGQGASYEQYF.

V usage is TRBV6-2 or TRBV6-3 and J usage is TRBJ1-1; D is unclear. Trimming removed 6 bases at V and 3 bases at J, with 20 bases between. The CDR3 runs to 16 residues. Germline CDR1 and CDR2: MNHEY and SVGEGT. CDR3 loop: CASSTPPGGLDTEAFF. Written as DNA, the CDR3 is TGTGCCAGCAGCACCCCACCCGGAGGGTTGGACACTGAAGCTTTCTTT.

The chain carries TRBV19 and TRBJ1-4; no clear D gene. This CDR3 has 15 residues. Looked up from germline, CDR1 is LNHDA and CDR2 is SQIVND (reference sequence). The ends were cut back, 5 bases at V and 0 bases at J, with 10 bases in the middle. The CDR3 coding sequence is TGTGCCAGTAGTGCGCCCCGGTCAACTAATGAAAAACTGTTTTTT. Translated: CASSAPRSTNEKLFF.

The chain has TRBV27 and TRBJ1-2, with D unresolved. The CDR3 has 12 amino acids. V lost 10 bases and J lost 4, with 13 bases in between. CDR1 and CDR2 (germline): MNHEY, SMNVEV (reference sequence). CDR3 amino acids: CANHQDSYGYTF. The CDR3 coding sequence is TGTGCCAACCACCAGGATAGCTATGGCTACACCTTC.

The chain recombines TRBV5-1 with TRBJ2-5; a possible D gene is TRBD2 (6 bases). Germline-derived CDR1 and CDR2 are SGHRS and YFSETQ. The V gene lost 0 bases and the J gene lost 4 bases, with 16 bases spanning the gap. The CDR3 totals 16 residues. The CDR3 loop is CASSLGVGGALETQYF. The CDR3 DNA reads TGCGCCAGCAGCTTGGGAGTAGGAGGGGCGCTAGAGACCCAGTACTTC.

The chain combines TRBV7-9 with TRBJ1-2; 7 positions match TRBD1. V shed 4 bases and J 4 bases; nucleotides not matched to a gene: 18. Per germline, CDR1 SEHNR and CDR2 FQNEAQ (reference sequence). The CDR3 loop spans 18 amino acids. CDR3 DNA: TGTGCCAGCAGCTCCTTTTCCGGGACAGATGCTTTTGTCTATGGCTACACCTTC. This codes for CASSSFSGTDAFVYGYTF.

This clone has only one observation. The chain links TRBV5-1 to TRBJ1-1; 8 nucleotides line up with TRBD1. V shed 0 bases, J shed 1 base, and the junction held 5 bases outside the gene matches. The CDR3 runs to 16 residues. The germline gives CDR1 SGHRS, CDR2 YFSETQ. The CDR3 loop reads CASSLADTGGNTEAFF. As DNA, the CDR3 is TGCGCCAGCAGCTTGGCAGATACAGGGGGGAACACTGAAGCTTTCTTT.

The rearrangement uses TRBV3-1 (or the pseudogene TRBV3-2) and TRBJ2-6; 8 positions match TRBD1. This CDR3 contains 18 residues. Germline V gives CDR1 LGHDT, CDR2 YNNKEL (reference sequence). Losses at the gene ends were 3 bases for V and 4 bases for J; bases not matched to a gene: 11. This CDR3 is CASSQTGALDPGANVLTF. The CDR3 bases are TGTGCCAGCAGCCAGACAGGGGCCCTTGATCCGGGGGCCAACGTCCTGACTTTC.

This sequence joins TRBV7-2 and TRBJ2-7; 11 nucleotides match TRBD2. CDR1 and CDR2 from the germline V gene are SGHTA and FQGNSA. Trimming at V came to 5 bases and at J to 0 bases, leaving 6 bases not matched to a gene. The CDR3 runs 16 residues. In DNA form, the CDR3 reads TGTGCCAGCAGCGAATCTAGCGGGGGGAGCTCCTACGAGCAGTACTTC. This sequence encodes CASSESSGGSSYEQYF.